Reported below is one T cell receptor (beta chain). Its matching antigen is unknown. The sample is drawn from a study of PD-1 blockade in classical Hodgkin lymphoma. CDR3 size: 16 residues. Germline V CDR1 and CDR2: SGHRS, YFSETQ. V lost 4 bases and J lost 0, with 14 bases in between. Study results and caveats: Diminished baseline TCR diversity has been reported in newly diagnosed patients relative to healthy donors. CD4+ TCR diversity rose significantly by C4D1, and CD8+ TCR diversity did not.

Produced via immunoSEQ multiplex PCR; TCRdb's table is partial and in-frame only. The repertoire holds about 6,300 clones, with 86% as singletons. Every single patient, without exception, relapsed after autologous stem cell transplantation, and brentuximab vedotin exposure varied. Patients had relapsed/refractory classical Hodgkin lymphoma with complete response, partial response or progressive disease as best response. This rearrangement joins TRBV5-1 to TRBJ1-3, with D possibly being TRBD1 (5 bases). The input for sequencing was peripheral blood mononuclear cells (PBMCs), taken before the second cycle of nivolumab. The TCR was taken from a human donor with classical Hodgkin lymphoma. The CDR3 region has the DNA TGCGCCAGCAGCCCTTCGGGACGGACCTCTGGAAACACCATATATTTT. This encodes CASSPSGRTSGNTIYF. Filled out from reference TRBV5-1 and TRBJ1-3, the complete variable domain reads KAGVTQTPRYLIKTRGQQVTLSCSPISGHRSVSWYQQTPGQGLQFLFEYFSETQRNKGNFPGRFSGRQFSNSRSEMNVSTLELGDSALYLCASSPSGRTSGNTIYFGEGSWLTVV.